Shown below are 2 T cell receptor beta chains from a single sample sequenced in a study of TIL therapy for anti-PD-1-resistant metastatic lung cancer. The immunoSEQ assay was v3. Here immunoSEQ multiplex PCR was the method, and the copy in TCRdb shows in-frame clones only, minus some. The table includes approximately 92,000 clones, just over 65% detected once. The sample's time point: pre-treatment sample, taken before nivolumab and TIL therapy. The tumor samples were excised metastases, mostly pleural nodules or supraclavicular lymph nodes. The sequencing here drew on tumor tissue, taken at baseline. The receptors derive from a person aged 25 to 85 with non-small cell lung cancer.

This chain connects TRBV3-1 (or the pseudogene TRBV3-2) to TRBJ2-1; D is ambiguous. The CDR3 runs 14 residues. Germline CDR1 is LGHDT and CDR2 is YNNKEL (reference sequence). Trimming left V 0 bases short and J 8 bases short, with 11 bases between. The CDR3 bases are TGTGCCAGCAGCCAAGATGCGCAGTCGTATGAGCAGTTCTTC. Its protein product is CASSQDAQSYEQFF.

The CDR3 nucleotides read TGTGCCAGCAGTCAAACAGGGAGACGCGAGCAGTTCTTC. Its translation: CASSQTGRREQFF. The chain is built from TRBV12-3 or TRBV12-4 and TRBJ2-1; possibly TRBD1 for D (6 bases). The CDR3 totals 13 residues. V was clipped by 5 bases and J by 10 bases, with 15 bases between them.